This T cell receptor beta chain appears in the sequencing data of a study of vaccination effects on CD4 cells after COVID-19. Turning to the study itself: Ahead of sequencing, the ViraFEST assay grew antigen-specific CD4+ T cells using viral peptide pools.

Study-wide findings and caveats: Mainly new vaccine-induced clones made up the post-vaccine spike-reactive clones in convalescents.

The method was immunoSEQ multiplex PCR; TCRdb's version includes in-frame clones alone and lacks a portion of them. The repertoire consists of around 45,000 clones, with more than 75% occurring once and the leading ten covering 10% to 15%. Trimming took 3 bases from V and 0 from J, leaving 10 bases between them. The germline V gene encodes CDR1 SGHDT and CDR2 YYEEEE. This CDR3 spans 14 amino acids. A remark on this clone: The antigen is not known.

Scientists isolated CD4+ T cells after a roughly ten-day culture period ended. Cells had half their medium changed to IL-2 medium on days 3 and 7. The chain employs TRBV5-6 and TRBJ2-7; D is undetermined. The sequence came from a human donor who had a prior SARS-CoV-2 infection. The sequences come from CD4+ T cells from PBMCs cultured without peptide, collected before COVID-19 vaccination. The CDR3 DNA sequence: TGTGCCAGCAGCTATGAATTGGGCTCCTACGAGCAGTACTTC. Residues: CASSYELGSYEQYF.